This T cell receptor (beta chain) comes out of a study of blood T cells in healthy people across ages. Study in general: In model experiments, template switching was able to capture about one barcoded beta molecule for every two T cells that were present.

Donors were healthy Caucasian individuals from Russia aged about 6 to 90. With a J-beta primer mix and a sample-barcoded 5' primer, a second PCR ran about 7 to 12 cycles. Via MiXCR, TCRdb re-called the 5' RACE reads, giving one row per CDR3 protein. The repertoire consists of over 950,000 distinct CDR3 sequences, with 35% to 40% occurring once and the leading ten covering about an eighth. The sample was blood. The origin of this receptor is a man between 18 and 29 years old in good health.

The DNA of the CDR3 is TGTGCCAGTAGTTCGGAGGGACCCTACGAGCAGTACTTC. It codes for CASSSEGPYEQYF. V and J are TRBV19 and TRBJ2-7, with a tentative D call TRBD2 (6 bases). Deletions cut 5 bases from V and 2 bases from J, with 10 bases between. This CDR3 is 13 amino acids long. The germline CDR1 and CDR2 sequences are LNHDA and SQIVND (reference sequence).